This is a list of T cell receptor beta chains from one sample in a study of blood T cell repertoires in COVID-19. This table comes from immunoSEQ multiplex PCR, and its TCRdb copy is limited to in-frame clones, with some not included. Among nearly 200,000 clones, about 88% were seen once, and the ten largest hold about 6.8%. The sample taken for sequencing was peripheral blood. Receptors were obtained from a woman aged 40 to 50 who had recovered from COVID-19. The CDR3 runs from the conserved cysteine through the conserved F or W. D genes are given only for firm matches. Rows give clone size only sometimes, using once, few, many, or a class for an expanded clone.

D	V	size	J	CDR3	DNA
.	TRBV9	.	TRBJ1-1	CASSVGQRVAEAFF	TGTGCCAGCAGCGTCGGACAAAGGGTGGCTGAAGCTTTCTTT
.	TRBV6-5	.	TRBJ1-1	CASNYGGHTEAFF	TGTGCCAGCAACTACGGGGGGCACACTGAAGCTTTCTTT
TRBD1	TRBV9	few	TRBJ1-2	CASSVGDRANYGYTF	TGTGCCAGCAGCGTAGGGGACAGAGCTAACTATGGCTACACCTTC
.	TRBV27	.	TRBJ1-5	CASSLRSYGNQPQHF	TGTGCCAGCAGTTTGCGCTCCTACGGCAATCAGCCCCAGCATTTT
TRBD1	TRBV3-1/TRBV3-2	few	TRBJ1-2	CASSHGGQGGYGYTF	TGTGCCAGCAGCCACGGCGGACAGGGGGGCTATGGCTACACCTTC
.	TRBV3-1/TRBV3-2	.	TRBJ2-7	CASSRGHEQYF	TGTGCCAGCAGCCGGGGGCACGAGCAGTACTTC
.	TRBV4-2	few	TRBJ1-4	CASSWGDGVFF	TGTGCCAGCAGCTGGGGGGATGGCGTGTTTTTT
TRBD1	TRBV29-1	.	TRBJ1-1	CSVRGQGFHTEAFF	TGCAGCGTTAGGGGACAGGGTTTTCACACTGAAGCTTTCTTT
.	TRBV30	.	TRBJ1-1	CAWSSGVLAEAFF	TGTGCCTGGAGTTCAGGGGTGTTGGCTGAAGCTTTCTTT
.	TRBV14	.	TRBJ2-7	CASSPPYGRWGPVEQYF	TGTGCCAGCAGCCCCCCGTACGGGAGGTGGGGGCCCGTCGAGCAGTACTTC
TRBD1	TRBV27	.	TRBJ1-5	CASSSTTGARNQPQHF	TGTGCCAGCAGTTCCACGACAGGGGCGAGGAATCAGCCCCAGCATTTT
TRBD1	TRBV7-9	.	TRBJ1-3	CASSSWDSGNTIYF	TGTGCCAGCAGCTCTTGGGACAGTGGAAACACCATATATTTT
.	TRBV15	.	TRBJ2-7	CATSRDRGRQYF	TGTGCCACCAGCAGAGATCGGGGTCGGCAGTACTTC
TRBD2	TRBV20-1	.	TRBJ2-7	CSASSGNEQYF	TGCAGTGCTTCTAGCGGGAACGAGCAGTACTTC
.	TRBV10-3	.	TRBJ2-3	CAISQDSRTDTQYF	TGTGCCATCAGTCAGGACAGCCGCACAGATACGCAGTATTTT
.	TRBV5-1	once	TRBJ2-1	CASSLGELVRNEQFF	TGCGCCAGCAGCTTGGGGGAACTAGTCAGAAATGAGCAGTTCTTC
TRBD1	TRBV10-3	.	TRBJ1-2	CAISVFLGTEFNYGYTF	TGTGCCATCAGTGTTTTTTTAGGGACAGAGTTTAACTATGGCTACACCTTC
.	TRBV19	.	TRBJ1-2	CASTPRGDPRGYTF	TGTGCCAGTACCCCACGGGGTGACCCCCGTGGCTACACCTTC
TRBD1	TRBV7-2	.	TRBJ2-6	CASRRTGPGANVLTF	TGTGCCAGCAGAAGGACAGGGCCTGGGGCCAACGTCCTGACTTTC
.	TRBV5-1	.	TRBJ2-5	CASSLVASQETQYF	TGCGCCAGCAGCTTGGTAGCGAGCCAAGAGACCCAGTACTTC
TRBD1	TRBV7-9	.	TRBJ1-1	CASSPGTVGEAFF	TGTGCCAGCAGCCCGGGGACAGTAGGTGAAGCTTTCTTT
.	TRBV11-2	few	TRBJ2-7	CASSLLSSAYEQYF	TGTGCCAGCAGCTTACTAAGCAGCGCCTACGAGCAGTACTTC
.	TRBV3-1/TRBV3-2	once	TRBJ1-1	CASSHPSNLNTEAFF	TGTGCCAGCAGCCATCCGTCGAACTTGAACACTGAAGCTTTCTTT
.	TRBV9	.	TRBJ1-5	CASSVAGGVGQPQHF	TGTGCCAGCAGCGTAGCGGGAGGGGTGGGTCAGCCCCAGCATTTT
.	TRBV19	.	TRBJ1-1	CASSPQTGMNTEAFF	TGTGCCAGTAGTCCTCAGACAGGCATGAACACTGAAGCTTTCTTT
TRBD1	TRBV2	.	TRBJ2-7	CASSPRDSPSYEQYF	TGTGCCAGCAGCCCCCGGGACAGTCCTTCCTACGAGCAGTACTTC
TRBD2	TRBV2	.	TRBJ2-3	CASSGLAASTDTQYF	TGTGCCAGCAGCGGACTAGCGGCTAGCACAGATACGCAGTATTTT
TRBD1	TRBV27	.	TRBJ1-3	CASSLAGGGRNTIYF	TGTGCCAGCAGTCTAGCCGGAGGGGGCAGAAACACCATATATTTT
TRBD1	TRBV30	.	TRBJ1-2	CAWSSNRDSYGYTF	TGTGCCTGGTCCTCGAACAGGGACAGCTATGGCTACACCTTC
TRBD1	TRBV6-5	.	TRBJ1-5	CASSSTGGGGFQPQHF	TGTGCCAGCAGTTCCACAGGGGGCGGCGGGTTTCAGCCCCAGCATTTT
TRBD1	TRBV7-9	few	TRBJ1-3	CASSLGTGSGNTIYF	TGTGCCAGCAGCCTTGGGACAGGGTCTGGAAACACCATATATTTT
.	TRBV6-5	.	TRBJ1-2	CASSYAEAKGDYGYTF	TGTGCCAGCAGTTACGCCGAAGCCAAAGGGGACTATGGCTACACCTTC
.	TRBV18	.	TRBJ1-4	CASSARGGEKLFF	TGTGCCAGCTCCGCGAGGGGGGGCGAAAAACTGTTTTTT
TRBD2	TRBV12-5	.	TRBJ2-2	CASGSPSGRPHGELFF	TGTGCTAGTGGTTCTCCTAGCGGGAGACCCCACGGGGAGCTGTTTTTT
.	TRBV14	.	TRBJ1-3	CASSQVGAGVGPSGNTIYF	TGTGCCAGCAGCCAAGTGGGTGCAGGGGTTGGTCCCTCTGGAAACACCATATATTTT
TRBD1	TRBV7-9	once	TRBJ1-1	CASSPFSGGHTEAFF	TGTGCCAGCAGTCCGTTTTCAGGGGGCCACACTGAAGCTTTCTTT
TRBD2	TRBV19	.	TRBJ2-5	CASRTSGTVGGETQYF	TGTGCCAGTAGGACTAGCGGGACCGTCGGTGGAGAGACCCAGTACTTC
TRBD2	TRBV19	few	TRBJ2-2	CASRGRDTGELFF	TGTGCCAGTCGAGGGAGGGACACCGGGGAGCTGTTTTTT
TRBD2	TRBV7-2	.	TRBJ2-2	CASSLMLAGGPGELFF	TGTGCCAGCAGCTTAATGCTAGCGGGAGGGCCTGGGGAGTTGTTTTTT
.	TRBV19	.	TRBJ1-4	CASSPREKLFF	TGTGCCAGCAGCCCTAGAGAAAAACTGTTTTTT
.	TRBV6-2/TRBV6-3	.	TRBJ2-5	CASSYPQIGTKETQYF	TGTGCCAGCAGTTACCCCCAGATAGGGACAAAAGAGACCCAGTACTTC
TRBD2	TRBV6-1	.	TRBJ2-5	CASSEMSSGGETQYF	TGTGCCAGCAGTGAAATGAGTAGCGGGGGGGAGACCCAGTACTTC
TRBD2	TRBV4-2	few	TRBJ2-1	CASSQVAGGGYNEQFF	TGTGCCAGCAGCCAAGTAGCGGGAGGGGGCTACAATGAGCAGTTCTTC
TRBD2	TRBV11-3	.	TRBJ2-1	CASSWGLAGGFDEQFF	TGTGCCAGCAGCTGGGGACTAGCGGGAGGTTTCGATGAGCAGTTCTTC
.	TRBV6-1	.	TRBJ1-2	CASSERQYGYTF	TGTGCCAGCAGTGAGAGGCAGTATGGCTACACCTTC
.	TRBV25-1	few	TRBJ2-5	CASSDGPKGETQYF	TGTGCCAGCAGTGATGGACCAAAGGGGGAGACCCAGTACTTC
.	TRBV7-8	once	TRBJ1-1	CASSLAGQPEAFF	TGTGCCAGCAGCTTAGCGGGACAACCTGAAGCTTTCTTT